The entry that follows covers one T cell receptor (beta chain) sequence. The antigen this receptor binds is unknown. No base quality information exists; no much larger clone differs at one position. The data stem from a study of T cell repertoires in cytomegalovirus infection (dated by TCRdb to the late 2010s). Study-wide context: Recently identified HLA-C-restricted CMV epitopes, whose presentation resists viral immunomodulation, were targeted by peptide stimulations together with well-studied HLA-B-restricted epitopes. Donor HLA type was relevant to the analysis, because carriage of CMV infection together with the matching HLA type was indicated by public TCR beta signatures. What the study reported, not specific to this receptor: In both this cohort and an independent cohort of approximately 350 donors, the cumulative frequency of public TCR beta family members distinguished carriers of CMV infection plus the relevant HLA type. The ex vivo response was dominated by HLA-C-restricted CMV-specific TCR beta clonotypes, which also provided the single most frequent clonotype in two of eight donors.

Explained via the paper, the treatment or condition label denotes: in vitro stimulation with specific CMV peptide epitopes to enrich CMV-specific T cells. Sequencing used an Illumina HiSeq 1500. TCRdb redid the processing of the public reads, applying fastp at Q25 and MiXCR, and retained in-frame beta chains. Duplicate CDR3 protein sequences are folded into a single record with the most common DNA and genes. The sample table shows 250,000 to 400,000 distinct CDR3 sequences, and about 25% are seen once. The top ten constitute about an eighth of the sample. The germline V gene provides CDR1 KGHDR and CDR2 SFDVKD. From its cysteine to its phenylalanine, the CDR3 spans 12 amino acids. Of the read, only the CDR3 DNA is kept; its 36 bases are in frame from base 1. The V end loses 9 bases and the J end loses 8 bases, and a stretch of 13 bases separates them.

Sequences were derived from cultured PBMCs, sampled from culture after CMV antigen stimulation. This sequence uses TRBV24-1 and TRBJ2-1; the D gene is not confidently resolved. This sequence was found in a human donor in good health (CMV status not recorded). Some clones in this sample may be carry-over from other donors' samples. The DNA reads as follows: TGTGCCACCGGCAGGTCCGACGATGAGCAGTTCTTC. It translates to CATGRSDDEQFF.